Listed here are 7 T cell receptor beta chains from one sample, sequenced in a study of OX40 agonist ivuxolimab in advanced cancers. The repertoire was sequenced with immunoSEQ multiplex PCR; TCRdb's copy has only in-frame clones and lacks some. The sample includes approximately 78,000 clones, 86% of them seen just once. This specimen consisted of CD4+ or CD8+ T cells sorted from blood, obtained in a trial of the OX40 agonist ivuxolimab. Source of these receptors: an adult with an advanced solid tumor such as melanoma, head and neck, liver or kidney cancer.

J is TRBJ1-2 and V is TRBV7-9, with 8 bases fitting TRBD1. The CDR3 extends over 17 amino acids. Germline-derived CDR1 and CDR2 are SEHNR and FQNEAQ (reference sequence). V dropped 2 bases and J dropped 6; count of bases not matched to a gene: 14. CDR3 coding DNA: TGTGCCAGCAGCTTAAGAGGGGGACAGGCCCTCGGGAATGGCTACACCTTC. The encoded protein is CASSLRGGQALGNGYTF.

This clone came up once. The rearrangement uses TRBV6-1 and TRBJ1-1; 8 nucleotides line up with TRBD1. The CDR3 covers 14 residues. V shed 6 bases, J shed 6 bases, and the junction held 9 bases outside the gene matches. Per the germline V gene, CDR1 is MNHNS and CDR2 is SASEGT. The chain's CDR3 is CASSAGTGNAEAFF. As DNA, the CDR3 is TGTGCCAGCAGCGCCGGGACAGGCAATGCTGAAGCTTTCTTT.

V is TRBV19 and J is TRBJ2-6; a weak D match, TRBD2 (6 bases). The V end was cut by 1 base, the J end by 2 bases, with 15 bases between. Germline V gene lookup returns CDR1 LNHDA and CDR2 SQIVND (reference sequence). The CDR3 has 18 residues. CDR3 residues: CASSIGRARRTGANVLTF. DNA of the CDR3: TGTGCCAGTAGTATAGGGAGGGCGCGAAGAACTGGGGCCAACGTCCTGACTTTC.

This clone was counted a single time. The chain couples TRBV6-6 to TRBJ2-5; D is unresolved. CDR3 length: 13 amino acids. V shed 6 bases and J shed 1 base, with 9 bases lying between them. CDR1 is MNHNY, CDR2 SVGAGI, per germline (reference sequence). CDR3 protein: CASRASSQETQYF. The CDR3 coding sequence is TGTGCCAGCAGGGCCTCTAGCCAAGAGACCCAGTACTTC.

The V gene is TRBV2, the J gene TRBJ2-5; D is ambiguous. The CDR3 is 12 residues long. The germline V gene encodes CDR1 SNHLY and CDR2 FYNNEI. The V and J ends lost 7 bases and 4 bases respectively, with 10 bases between them. For the CDR3, the DNA is TGTGCCAGCAATCGGGCCCGAGAGACCCAGTACTTC. Translation: CASNRARETQYF.

The chain uses TRBV5-1 and TRBJ2-3; D is ambiguous. The CDR3 consists of 14 residues. With 0 bases removed from V and 10 bases from J, the gap between germline ends came to 15 bases. CDR1 and CDR2 from the germline V gene are SGHRS and YFSETQ. This CDR3 reads CASSLDGVGLAQYF. CDR3 DNA: TGCGCCAGCAGCTTGGATGGGGTCGGGCTAGCGCAGTATTTT.

The chain joins TRBV7-9 to TRBJ1-4; TRBD1 aligns across 8 bases. The CDR3 length is 15 residues. V was pared by 1 base and J by 2 bases, with 0 bases of the junction left unmatched. CDR1 and CDR2 from the germline V gene are SEHNR and FQNEAQ (reference sequence). In nucleotides, the CDR3 is TGTGCCAGCAGCTTAGGGACAGGGACTAATGAAAAACTGTTTTTT. It yields the protein CASSLGTGTNEKLFF.